One sample yielded the 16 T cell receptor beta chains listed below, sequenced in a study of cytomegalovirus exposure and HLA in healthy donors. In the PCR, 60 Vbeta and 13 Jbeta primers were used. The data were produced by immunoSEQ multiplex PCR, yet TCRdb's version contains in-frame clones alone and is incomplete. Among approximately 210,000 clones, about 85% were seen once, and the ten largest hold around 0.38%. The sample comprised PBMCs. The receptor source for this set is a male donor in good health and CMV-seropositive.

This chain's CDR3 is CACLPGTGNTGELFF. CDR3 nucleotides: TGTGCCTGCCTACCAGGGACAGGGAACACCGGGGAGCTGTTTTTT. V gene TRBV7-9 combines with J gene TRBJ2-2, with 8 bases lining up with TRBD1. V lost 11 bases and J lost 1; bases outside the gene matches: 9. CDR3 length: 15 residues. The germline V gene has CDR1 SEHNR and CDR2 FQNEAQ (reference sequence).

This chain joins TRBV5-1 and TRBJ2-6, with a tentative D call TRBD1 (6 bases). The germline CDR1 and CDR2 sequences are SGHRS and YFSETQ. V lost 4 bases and J 4 bases, leaving 9 bases between the germline ends. The CDR3 extends over 14 amino acids. CDR3 in DNA: TGCGCCAGCAGCCCAGGACAGGGGGCCAACGTCCTGACTTTC. This translates into CASSPGQGANVLTF.

This clone has more than one count but fewer than ten. This sequence joins TRBV21-1 and TRBJ2-2; TRBD1 is the table's D call and was not checked against the DNA. TRBV21-1 is termed a pseudogene. This CDR3 spans 15 amino acids. The CDR3 is CASSGDRESPGELFF. The CDR3 coding sequence is TGTGCCAGCAGTGGGGACAGGGAGAGTCCCGGGGAGCTGTTTTTT.

The chain carries TRBV27 and TRBJ1-3; D ambiguous. V was trimmed by 3 bases and J by 0 bases, leaving 15 bases between them. The CDR3 contains 17 residues. The germline V gene encodes CDR1 MNHEY and CDR2 SMNVEV (reference sequence). The CDR3 sequence: CASSFLDPGLSGNTIYF. CDR3 nucleotides: TGTGCCAGCAGTTTCCTTGACCCCGGACTCTCTGGAAACACCATATATTTT.

The V call is TRBV19, the J call TRBJ1-2; D remains unclear. Trimming cost V 8 bases and J 2 bases, with 9 bases left between them. From germline, CDR1 is LNHDA and CDR2 SQIVND (reference sequence). CDR3 length: 12 amino acids. This chain's CDR3 is CASRDMNYGYTF. In DNA form, the CDR3 reads TGTGCCAGTCGCGACATGAACTATGGCTACACCTTC.

The genes are TRBV6-5 and TRBJ2-7; D may be TRBD2 (5 bases). The CDR3 totals 13 residues. The germline V gene encodes CDR1 MNHEY and CDR2 SVGAGI. The V end was cut by 2 bases, the J end by 7 bases, with 12 bases between. In DNA form, the CDR3 reads TGTGCCAGCAGTTACGTGGGTTCGGGGGAGCAGTACTTC. It codes for CASSYVGSGEQYF.

This sequence joins TRBV5-6 and TRBJ2-3; the match to TRBD2 covers 7 bases. Trimming took 2 bases from V and 0 from J; bases not matched to a gene: 0. The CDR3 runs 14 residues. The germline gives CDR1 SGHDT, CDR2 YYEEEE. CDR3 residues: CASSFGGSTDTQYF. CDR3 DNA: TGTGCCAGCAGCTTCGGGGGGAGCACAGATACGCAGTATTTT.

The chain links TRBV10-3 to TRBJ1-6; 9 bases align to TRBD1. The J segment lost 10 bases and the V segment lost 0 bases, leaving 7 bases of the junction unmatched. CDR1 ENHRY and CDR2 SYGVKD come from the germline V gene. CDR3 length: 16 amino acids. The CDR3 sequence is CAISESKGQGNSPLHF. CDR3 nucleotide sequence: TGTGCCATCAGTGAGTCTAAGGGACAGGGCAACTCACCCCTCCACTTT.

This chain connects TRBV14 to TRBJ1-2; no definite D call. Germline CDR1 is SGHDN and CDR2 is FVKESK. CDR3 length: 12 amino acids. The ends were cut back, 2 bases at V and 5 bases at J, with 6 bases in the middle. The CDR3 nucleotides read TGTGCCAGCAGCCAAACGGGATATGGCTACACCTTC. Translating it yields CASSQTGYGYTF.

The V gene is TRBV7-9, the J gene TRBJ2-7, with 8 bases lining up with TRBD2. The germline V gene encodes CDR1 SEHNR and CDR2 FQNEAQ (reference sequence). Germline trimming cut 7 bases from V and 2 bases from J; bases unmatched to any gene: 7. There are 14 residues in the CDR3. CDR3 in amino acids: CASTLALAAYEQYF. CDR3 nucleotides: TGTGCCAGCACCTTGGCACTAGCGGCCTACGAGCAGTACTTC.

The chain recombines TRBV7-2 with TRBJ2-7, with 14 bases matching TRBD2. This CDR3 contains 17 residues. The trim removed 4 bases at V and 7 bases at J, leaving 12 bases unmatched. From germline, CDR1 is SGHTA and CDR2 FQGNSA. In DNA, the CDR3 is TGTGCCAGCAGCTCCAGGACTCTCGGGACTAGCGGGAGTGAGCAGTACTTC. Residues: CASSSRTLGTSGSEQYF.

The chain joins TRBV5-6 to TRBJ1-2; 9 bases fit TRBD1. This CDR3 has 13 amino acids. Germline trimming cut 1 base from V and 6 bases from J; bases unmatched to any gene: 1. Germline-derived CDR1 and CDR2 are SGHDT and YYEEEE. The CDR3 sequence is CASSLRQGDGYTF. DNA of the CDR3: TGTGCCAGCAGCTTGAGACAGGGGGATGGCTACACCTTC.

This chain links TRBV19 with TRBJ1-5; no firm D call. In germline, CDR1 is LNHDA, CDR2 SQIVND (reference sequence). The ends were cut back, 7 bases at V and 0 bases at J, with 7 bases in the middle. The CDR3 is made up of 13 amino acids. CDR3 DNA: TGTGCCAGTAACGGTAATAGCAATCAGCCCCAGCATTTT. This codes for CASNGNSNQPQHF.

The chain carries TRBV27 and TRBJ1-1; D ambiguous. Between the trimmed V and J ends, which lost 8 bases and 1 base, there was a span of 8 bases. Looked up from germline, CDR1 is MNHEY and CDR2 is SMNVEV (reference sequence). The CDR3 consists of 12 residues. The CDR3 bases are TGTGCCAGCGGCCCGGGGAACACTGAAGCTTTCTTT. This sequence encodes CASGPGNTEAFF.

The V and J genes are TRBV27 and TRBJ2-1, with D possibly matching TRBD1 (6 bases). Trimming stripped 7 bases from V and 1 base from J, with 14 bases between. CDR1 MNHEY and CDR2 SMNVEV come from the germline V gene (reference sequence). The CDR3 length is 15 residues. Here the CDR3 reads CASTPVGGSYNEQFF. The CDR3 nucleotides are TGTGCCAGCACTCCGGTAGGGGGTTCCTACAATGAGCAGTTCTTC.

This clone has only a few counts. This rearrangement joins TRBV5-4 to TRBJ2-6, with D perhaps matching TRBD1 (6 bases). The V gene's germline CDR1 is SGHNT and CDR2 YYREEE (reference sequence). V gave up 4 bases and J gave up 0 bases, with 20 bases separating them. The CDR3 length is 19 residues. This CDR3 reads CASSIPQGSPSSGANVLTF. Written as DNA, the CDR3 is TGTGCCAGCAGCATACCCCAGGGGTCACCGAGCTCTGGGGCCAACGTCCTGACTTTC.